This T cell receptor (beta chain) was captured by sequencing in a study of shared clonotypes between healthy human individuals. Study summary: The composition of the donors was a couple of women and three men aged 18 to 49.

Healthy HIV-negative adults with no recent acute infections or vaccinations were recruited as donors. Nashville, Tennessee was home to all donors, who were Caucasian adults. Using immunoSEQ multiplex PCR, the repertoire was profiled, and TCRdb retains in-frame clones only, with some absent. The sample lists about 1 million clones, 75% occurring once. CDR1 is MNHNY and CDR2 is SVGAGI in the germline V gene (reference sequence). The CDR3 spans 12 residues. The V end was cut by 4 bases, the J end by 10 bases, with 8 bases between. The sequence derives from a man younger than 30 in good health. The material sequenced was memory CD4+ T cells sorted from blood. The subset is: CD45RA-negative fraction. The chain carries TRBV6-6 and TRBJ1-6; unclear D gene. CDR3 loop: CASSSHGSPLHF. As DNA, the CDR3 is TGTGCCAGCAGTTCCCACGGGTCACCCCTCCACTTT.